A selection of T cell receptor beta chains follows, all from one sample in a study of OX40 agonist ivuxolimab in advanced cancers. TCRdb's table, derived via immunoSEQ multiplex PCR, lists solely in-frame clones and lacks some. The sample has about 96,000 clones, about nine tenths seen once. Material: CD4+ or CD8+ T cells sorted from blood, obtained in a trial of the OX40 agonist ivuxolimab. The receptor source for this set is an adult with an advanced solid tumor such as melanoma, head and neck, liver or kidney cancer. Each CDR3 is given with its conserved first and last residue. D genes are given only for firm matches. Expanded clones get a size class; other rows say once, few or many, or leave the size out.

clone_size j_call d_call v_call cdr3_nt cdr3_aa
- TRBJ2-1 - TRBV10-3 TGTGCCATCAGTGGGAGGAGCTCCTACAATGAGCAGTTCTTC CAISGRSSYNEQFF
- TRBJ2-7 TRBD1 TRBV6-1 TGTGCCAGCAGTGGAGGGGGGACAGGTCCCGGCGAGCAGTACTTC CASSGGGTGPGEQYF
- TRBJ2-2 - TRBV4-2 TGTGCCAGCAGCCTGAGGGGGAGGCCTATGAACACCGGGGAGCTGTTTTTT CASSLRGRPMNTGELFF
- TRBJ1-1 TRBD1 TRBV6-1 TGTGCCAGCATCTTGGACAGGTGGGACACTGAAGCTTTCTTT CASILDRWDTEAFF
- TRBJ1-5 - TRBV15 TGTGCCACCAGCAGGGAAAATAGCAATCAGCCCCAGCATTTT CATSRENSNQPQHF
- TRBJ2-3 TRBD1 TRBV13 TGTGCCAGCAGTCGGAACGCAGGGGGTACGCAGTATTTT CASSRNAGGTQYF
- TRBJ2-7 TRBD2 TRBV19 TGTGCCAGTAGTATGACTAGCGGGAGGTACGAGCAGTACTTC CASSMTSGRYEQYF
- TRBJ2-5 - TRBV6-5 TGTGCCAGCAGTTACCGGGGGCGAGGGGAGACCCAGTACTTC CASSYRGRGETQYF
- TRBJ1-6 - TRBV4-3 TGCGCCAGCAGCCAAGAAGGCTCCTATAATTCACCCCTCCACTTT CASSQEGSYNSPLHF
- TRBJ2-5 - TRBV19 TGTGCCAGTAGTATAGATCTTGGGTTACAAGAGACCCAGTACTTC CASSIDLGLQETQYF
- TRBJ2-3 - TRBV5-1 TGCGCCAGCAGCTTGGAAGTGAGGGGACCTACAGATACGCAGTATTTT CASSLEVRGPTDTQYF
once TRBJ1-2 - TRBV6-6 TGTGCCAGCAGTTACTTGAGTGGTGGCTACACCTTC CASSYLSGGYTF
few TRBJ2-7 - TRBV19 TGTGCCAGTAGTAATCGGGGGACCTACGAGCAGTACTTC CASSNRGTYEQYF
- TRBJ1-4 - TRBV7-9 TGTGCCAGCAGCCTTGGGACAACTAATGAAAAACTGTTTTTT CASSLGTTNEKLFF
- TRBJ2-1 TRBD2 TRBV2 TGTGCCAGCACCAGGACTAGCGGGGACTACAATGAGCAGTTCTTC CASTRTSGDYNEQFF
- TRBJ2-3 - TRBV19 TGTGCCAGTAGTATCGGCGGCGGCACAGATACGCAGTATTTT CASSIGGGTDTQYF
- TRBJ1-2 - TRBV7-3 TGTGCCAGCAGCCCCTCGGGGGGGGTCTATGGCTACACCTTC CASSPSGGVYGYTF
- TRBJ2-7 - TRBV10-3 TGTGCCATCAGCGATCAGACTGAGTCCTCCTACGAGCAGTACTTC CAISDQTESSYEQYF
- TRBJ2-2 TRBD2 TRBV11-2 TGTGCCAGCAGTCCTGGGCTAGCGGAAACCACCGGGGAGCTGTTTTTT CASSPGLAETTGELFF
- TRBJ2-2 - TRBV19 TGTGCCAGTACCCCCGGGGCGAGGACCGGGGAGCTGTTTTTT CASTPGARTGELFF
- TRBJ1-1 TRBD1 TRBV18 TGTGCCAGCTCACTAGACAGGGGGAGCGGCACTGAAGCTTTCTTT CASSLDRGSGTEAFF
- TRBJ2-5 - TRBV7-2 TGTGCCAGCAGCGGGGAGTATGGGGGTCCTCGAGAGACCCAGTACTTC CASSGEYGGPRETQYF
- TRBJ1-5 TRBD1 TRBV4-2 TGTGCCAGCAGCCTGGGGGGGGACAGCAGTAATCAGCCCCAGCATTTT CASSLGGDSSNQPQHF
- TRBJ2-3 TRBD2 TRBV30 TGTGCCTGGGAATCCGGGACTAGCGGCACAGATACGCAGTATTTT CAWESGTSGTDTQYF
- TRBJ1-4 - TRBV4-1 TGCGCCAGCAGCCAAGTCTTCCAGATCCTAAGTGAAAAACTGTTTTTT CASSQVFQILSEKLFF
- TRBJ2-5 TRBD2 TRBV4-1 TGCGCCAGCAGCCGTTCAACTCAGCGGGGTCAAGAGACCCAGTACTTC CASSRSTQRGQETQYF
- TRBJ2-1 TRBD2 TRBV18 TGTGCCAGCTCACCATCCGGGACTAGAGGATTCTTC CASSPSGTRGFF
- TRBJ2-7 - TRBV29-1 TGCAGCGTTGAAGATTCGGGGCGACCCCCCTACGAGCAGTACTTC CSVEDSGRPPYEQYF
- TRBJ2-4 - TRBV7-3 TGTGCCAGCAGCCCCACTAGAAAAAACATTCAGTACTTC CASSPTRKNIQYF
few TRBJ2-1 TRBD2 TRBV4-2 TGTGCCAGCACTCTCCTAGCGGGAGAGAATCACAATGAGCAGTTCTTC CASTLLAGENHNEQFF
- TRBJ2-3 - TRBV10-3 TGTGCCATCAGTGAGTCGATTGTCAGTAGCACAGATACGCAGTATTTT CAISESIVSSTDTQYF
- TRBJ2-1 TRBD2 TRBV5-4 TGTGCCAGCAGCTCGCTAGCGGGGGGTAGCTCCTACAATGAGCAGTTCTTC CASSSLAGGSSYNEQFF
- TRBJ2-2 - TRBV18 TGTGCCAGCTCACCGGTCCGTATCCTGAACACCGGGGAGCTGTTTTTT CASSPVRILNTGELFF
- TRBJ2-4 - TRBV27 TGTGCCAGCAGCTCCTCCGGGCCCTTTAAAAACATTCAGTACTTC CASSSSGPFKNIQYF
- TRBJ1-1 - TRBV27 TGTGCCAGCAGTTTAGGGCGCATGAACACTGAAGCTTTCTTT CASSLGRMNTEAFF
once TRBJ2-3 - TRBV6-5 TGTGCCAGCAGTTACGCAGGCGGGTTCCCAGATACGCAGTATTTT CASSYAGGFPDTQYF
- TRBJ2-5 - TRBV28 TGTGCCAGCAGCTCGGGTCTAAGGGGTAAGACCCAGTACTTC CASSSGLRGKTQYF
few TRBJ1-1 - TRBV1 TGCACCAGCCAGGCGGGGGACACTGAAGCTTTCTTT CTSQAGDTEAFF
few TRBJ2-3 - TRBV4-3 TGCGCCAGCAGCCAAGATTCGGGGCGGGATCGGGATACGCAGTATTTT CASSQDSGRDRDTQYF
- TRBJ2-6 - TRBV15 TGTGCCACCAGCAGAGTCGGTGGCTCTGGGGCCAACGTCCTGACTTTC CATSRVGGSGANVLTF